The T cell receptor beta chain under discussion was sequenced for a study of blood T cell repertoires in COVID-19. Study context: Collection of acute and convalescent COVID-19 samples took place in the United States, Italy and Spain. The cDNA or gDNA used as material had been derived from T cells, B-cell-depleted T cells, or PBMCs.

The CDR3 is 15 residues long. Germline assignment: CDR1 MDHEN and CDR2 SYDVKM. J gave up 3 bases and V 7 bases, and 8 bases lay outside the gene matches. In the original analysis: From reference gene primer amplification, estimates of nucleated cell counts were derived. The repertoire was sequenced with immunoSEQ multiplex PCR; TCRdb's copy has only in-frame clones and lacks some. V and J calls and clone size come straight from that table; D and trimming were deduced from the DNA. Here the sample spans under 150,000 clones, approximately 87% being singletons. The V gene is TRBV28, the J gene TRBJ2-3, with 9 bases that match TRBD2. This TCR came from a woman in her 40s with acute or convalescent COVID-19. Sequenced sample: peripheral blood. The CDR3 loop is CASTPGLARTDTQYF. CDR3 nucleotides: TGTGCCAGCACCCCCGGACTAGCGAGGACAGATACGCAGTATTTT.